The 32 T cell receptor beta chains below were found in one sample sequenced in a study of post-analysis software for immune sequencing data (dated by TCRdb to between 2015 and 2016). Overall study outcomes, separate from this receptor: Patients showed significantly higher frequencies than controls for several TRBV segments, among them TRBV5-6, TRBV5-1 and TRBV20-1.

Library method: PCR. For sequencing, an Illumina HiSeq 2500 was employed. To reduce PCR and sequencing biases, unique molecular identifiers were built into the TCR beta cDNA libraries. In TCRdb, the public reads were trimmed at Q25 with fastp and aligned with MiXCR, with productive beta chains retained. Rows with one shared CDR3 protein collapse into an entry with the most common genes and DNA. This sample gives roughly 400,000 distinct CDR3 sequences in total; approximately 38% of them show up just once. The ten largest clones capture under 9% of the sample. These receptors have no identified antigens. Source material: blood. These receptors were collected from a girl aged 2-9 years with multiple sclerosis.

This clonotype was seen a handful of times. CDR3 sequence reads: CASSLSGVGQETQYF. Here the CDR3 DNA reads TGCGCCAGCAGCTTGAGTGGAGTGGGGCAAGAGACCCAGTACTTC. This chain connects TRBV5-1 to TRBJ2-5; D gene unclear. Germline CDR1 reads SGHRS; CDR2 reads YFSETQ. V gave up 1 base and J gave up 2 bases, with 12 bases separating them. The CDR3 loop spans 15 amino acids.

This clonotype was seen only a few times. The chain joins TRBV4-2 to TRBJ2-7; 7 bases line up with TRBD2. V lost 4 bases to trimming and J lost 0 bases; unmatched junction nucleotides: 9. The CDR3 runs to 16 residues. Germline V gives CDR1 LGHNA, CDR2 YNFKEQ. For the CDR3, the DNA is TGTGCCAGCAGCCGAGATGAGCGGGATCTCTCCTACGAGCAGTACTTC. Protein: CASSRDERDLSYEQYF.

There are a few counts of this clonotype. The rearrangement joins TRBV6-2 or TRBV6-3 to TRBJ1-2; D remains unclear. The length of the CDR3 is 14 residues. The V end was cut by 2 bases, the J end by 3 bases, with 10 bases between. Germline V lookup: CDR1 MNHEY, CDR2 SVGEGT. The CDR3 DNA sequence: TGTGCCAGCAGTTACGGACGGGATTACTATGGCTACACCTTC. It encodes CASSYGRDYYGYTF.

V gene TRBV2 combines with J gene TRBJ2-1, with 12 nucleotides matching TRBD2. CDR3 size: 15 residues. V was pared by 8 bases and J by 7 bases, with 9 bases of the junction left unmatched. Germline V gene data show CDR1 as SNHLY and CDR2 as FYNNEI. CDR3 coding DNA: TGTGCCAGCGGGCCTAGCGGGAGGGCCCGAAATGAGCAGTTCTTC. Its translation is CASGPSGRARNEQFF.

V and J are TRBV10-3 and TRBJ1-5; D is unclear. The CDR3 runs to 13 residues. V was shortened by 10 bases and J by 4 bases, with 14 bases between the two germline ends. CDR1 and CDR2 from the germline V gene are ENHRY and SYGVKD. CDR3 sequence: CATLSTENQPQHF. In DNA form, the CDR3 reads TGTGCCACCCTTTCGACGGAGAATCAGCCCCAGCATTTT.

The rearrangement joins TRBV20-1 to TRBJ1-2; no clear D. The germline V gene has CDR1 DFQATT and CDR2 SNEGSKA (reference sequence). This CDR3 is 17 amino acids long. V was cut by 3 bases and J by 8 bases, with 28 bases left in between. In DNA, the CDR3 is TGCAGTGCTAGCCCTCCCGCATTTCAGGCCTGGGCGCGGGGCTACACCTTC. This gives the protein CSASPPAFQAWARGYTF.

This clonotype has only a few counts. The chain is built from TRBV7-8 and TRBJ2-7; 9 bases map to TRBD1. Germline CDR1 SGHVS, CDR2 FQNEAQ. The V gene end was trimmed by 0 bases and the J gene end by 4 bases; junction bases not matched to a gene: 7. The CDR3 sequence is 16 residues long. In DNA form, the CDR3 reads TGTGCCAGCAGCTTAGCAACTACCGGGACAGGGTACGAGCAGTACTTC. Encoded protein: CASSLATTGTGYEQYF.

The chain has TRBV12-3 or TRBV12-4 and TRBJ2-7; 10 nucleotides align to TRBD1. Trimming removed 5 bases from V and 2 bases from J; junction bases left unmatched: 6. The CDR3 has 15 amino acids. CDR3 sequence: CASSARDRGAYEQYF. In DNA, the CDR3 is TGTGCCAGCAGTGCCCGGGACAGGGGCGCCTACGAGCAGTACTTC.

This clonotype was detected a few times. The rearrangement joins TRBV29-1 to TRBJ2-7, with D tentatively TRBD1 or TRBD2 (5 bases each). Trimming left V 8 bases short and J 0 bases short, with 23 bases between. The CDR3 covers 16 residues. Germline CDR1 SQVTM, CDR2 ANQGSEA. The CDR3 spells CSFRPGPRWSSYEQYF. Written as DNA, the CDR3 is TGCAGCTTTCGCCCGGGACCCCGTTGGAGCTCCTACGAGCAGTACTTC.

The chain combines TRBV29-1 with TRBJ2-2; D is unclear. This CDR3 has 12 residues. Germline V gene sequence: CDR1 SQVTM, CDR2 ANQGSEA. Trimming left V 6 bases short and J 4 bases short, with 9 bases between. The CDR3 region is CSVAMSTGELFF. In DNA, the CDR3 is TGCAGCGTGGCCATGAGCACCGGGGAGCTGTTTTTT.

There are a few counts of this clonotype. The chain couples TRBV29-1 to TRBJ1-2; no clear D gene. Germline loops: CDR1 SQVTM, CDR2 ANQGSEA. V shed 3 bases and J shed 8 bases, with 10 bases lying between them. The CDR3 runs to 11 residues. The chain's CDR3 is CSVDRIGGYTF. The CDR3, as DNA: TGCAGCGTTGACAGGATTGGAGGCTACACCTTC.

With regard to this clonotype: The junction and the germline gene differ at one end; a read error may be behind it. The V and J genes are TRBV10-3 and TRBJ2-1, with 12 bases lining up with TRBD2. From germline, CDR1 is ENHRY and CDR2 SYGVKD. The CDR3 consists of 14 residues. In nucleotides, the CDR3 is TGCGCCATCGGGCGGACTAGCGGGAACTTTGAGCAGTTCTTC. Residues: CAIGRTSGNFEQFF.

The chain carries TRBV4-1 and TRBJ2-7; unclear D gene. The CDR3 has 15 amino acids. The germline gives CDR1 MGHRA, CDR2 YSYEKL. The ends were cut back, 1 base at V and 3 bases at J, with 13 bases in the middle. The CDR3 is CASSQVAGTYYEQYF. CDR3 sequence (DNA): TGCGCCAGCAGCCAAGTTGCAGGAACCTACTACGAGCAGTACTTC.

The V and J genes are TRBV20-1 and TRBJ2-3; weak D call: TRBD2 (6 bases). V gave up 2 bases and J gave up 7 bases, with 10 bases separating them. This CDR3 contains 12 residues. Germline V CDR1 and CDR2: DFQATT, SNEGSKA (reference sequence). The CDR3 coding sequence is TGCAGTGCTAGATCTGGGGGGAATACGCAGTATTTT. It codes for CSARSGGNTQYF.

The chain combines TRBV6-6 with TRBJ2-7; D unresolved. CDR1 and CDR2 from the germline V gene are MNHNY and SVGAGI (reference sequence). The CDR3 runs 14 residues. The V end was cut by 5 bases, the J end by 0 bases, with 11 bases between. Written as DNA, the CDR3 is TGTGCCAGCAGTCCCCCCCGGAGCTCCTACGAGCAGTACTTC. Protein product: CASSPPRSSYEQYF.

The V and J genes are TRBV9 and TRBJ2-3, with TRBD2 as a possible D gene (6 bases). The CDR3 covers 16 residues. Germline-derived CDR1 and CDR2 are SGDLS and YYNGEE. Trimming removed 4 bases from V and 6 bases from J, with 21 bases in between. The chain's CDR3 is CASSPGGTTGPDTQYF. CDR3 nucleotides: TGTGCCAGCAGCCCTGGCGGGACCACGGGTCCCGATACGCAGTATTTT.

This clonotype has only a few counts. This CDR3 is CATARRDQETQYF. The DNA of the CDR3 is TGTGCCACCGCCCGCAGGGACCAAGAGACCCAGTACTTC. The chain recombines TRBV24-1 with TRBJ2-5; D is perhaps TRBD1 (5 bases). With 9 bases removed from V and 0 bases from J, the gap between germline ends came to 10 bases. Germline V lookup: CDR1 KGHDR, CDR2 SFDVKD. There are 13 residues in the CDR3.

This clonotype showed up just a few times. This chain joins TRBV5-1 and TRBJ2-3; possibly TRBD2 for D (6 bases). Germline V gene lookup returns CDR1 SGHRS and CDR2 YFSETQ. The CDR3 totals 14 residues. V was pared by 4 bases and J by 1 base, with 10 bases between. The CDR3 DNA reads TGCGCCAGCAGCATCGGGACTCGCACAGATACGCAGTATTTT. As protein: CASSIGTRTDTQYF.

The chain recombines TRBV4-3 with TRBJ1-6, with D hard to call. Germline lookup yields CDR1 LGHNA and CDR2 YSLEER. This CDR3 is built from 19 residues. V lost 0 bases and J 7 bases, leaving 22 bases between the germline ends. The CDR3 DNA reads TGCGCCAGCAGCCAAGATCTTCCAGGCTTTAGGATGGGGAATTCACCCCTCCACTTT. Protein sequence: CASSQDLPGFRMGNSPLHF.

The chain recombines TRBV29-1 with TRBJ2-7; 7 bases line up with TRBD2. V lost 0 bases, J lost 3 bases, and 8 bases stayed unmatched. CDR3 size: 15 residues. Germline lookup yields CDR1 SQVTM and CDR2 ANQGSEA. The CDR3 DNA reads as TGCAGCGTTGAAGAGGGAGGGGACCGTATCTACGAGCAGTACTTC. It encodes CSVEEGGDRIYEQYF.

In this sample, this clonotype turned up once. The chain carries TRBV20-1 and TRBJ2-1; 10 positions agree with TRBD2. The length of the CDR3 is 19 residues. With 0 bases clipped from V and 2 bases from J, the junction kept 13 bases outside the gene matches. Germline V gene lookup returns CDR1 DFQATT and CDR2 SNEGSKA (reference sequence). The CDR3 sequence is CSARDPGLAGAFPYNEQFF. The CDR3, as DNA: TGCAGTGCTAGAGATCCTGGGCTAGCGGGAGCCTTCCCCTACAATGAGCAGTTCTTC.

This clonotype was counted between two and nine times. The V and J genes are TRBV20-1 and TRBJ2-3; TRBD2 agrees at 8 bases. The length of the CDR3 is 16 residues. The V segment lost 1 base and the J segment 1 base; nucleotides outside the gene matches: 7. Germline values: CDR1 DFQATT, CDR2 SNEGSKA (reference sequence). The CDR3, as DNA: TGCAGTGCTAGAGGCGGGGGGAGAGGAGGCACAGATACGCAGTATTTT. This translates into CSARGGGRGGTDTQYF.

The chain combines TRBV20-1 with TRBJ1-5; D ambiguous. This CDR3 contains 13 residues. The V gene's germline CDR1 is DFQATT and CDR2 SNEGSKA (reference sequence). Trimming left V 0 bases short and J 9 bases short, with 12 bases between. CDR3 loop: CSARDLTHRPQHF. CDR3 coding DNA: TGCAGTGCTAGAGATCTGACCCACCGGCCCCAGCATTTT.

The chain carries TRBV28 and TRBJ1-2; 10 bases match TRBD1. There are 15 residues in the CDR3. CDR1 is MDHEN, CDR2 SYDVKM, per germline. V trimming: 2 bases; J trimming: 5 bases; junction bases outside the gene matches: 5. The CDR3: CASSLVGTGVYGYTF. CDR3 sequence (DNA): TGTGCCAGCAGTTTAGTAGGGACAGGGGTATATGGCTACACCTTC.

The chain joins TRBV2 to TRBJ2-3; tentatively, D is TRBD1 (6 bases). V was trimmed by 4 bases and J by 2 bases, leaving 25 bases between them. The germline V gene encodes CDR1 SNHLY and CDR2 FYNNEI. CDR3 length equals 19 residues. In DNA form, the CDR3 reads TGTGCCAGCAGTGGAGTCGACGCCCTACAGGGAAACCCCACAGATACGCAGTATTTT. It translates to CASSGVDALQGNPTDTQYF. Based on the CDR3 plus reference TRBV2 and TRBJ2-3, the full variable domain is EPEVTQTPSHQVTQMGQEVILRCVPISNHLYFYWYRQILGQKVEFLVSFYNNEISEKSEIFDDQFSVERPDGSNFTLKIRSTKLEDSAMYFCASSGVDALQGNPTDTQYFGPGTRLTVL.

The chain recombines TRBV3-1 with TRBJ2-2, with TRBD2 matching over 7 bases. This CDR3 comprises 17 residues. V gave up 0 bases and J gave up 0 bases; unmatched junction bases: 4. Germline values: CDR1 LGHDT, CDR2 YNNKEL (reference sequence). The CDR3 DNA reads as TGTGCCAGCAGCCAAGACCCGGGGAGGGCGAACACCGGGGAGCTGTTTTTT. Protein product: CASSQDPGRANTGELFF.

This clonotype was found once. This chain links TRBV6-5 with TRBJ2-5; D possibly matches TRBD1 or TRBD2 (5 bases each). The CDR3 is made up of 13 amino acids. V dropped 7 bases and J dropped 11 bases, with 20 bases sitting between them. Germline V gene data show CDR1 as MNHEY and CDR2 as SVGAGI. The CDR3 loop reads CASMTALRGEQYF. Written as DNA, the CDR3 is TGTGCCAGCATGACAGCGCTCCGGGGTGAGCAGTACTTC.

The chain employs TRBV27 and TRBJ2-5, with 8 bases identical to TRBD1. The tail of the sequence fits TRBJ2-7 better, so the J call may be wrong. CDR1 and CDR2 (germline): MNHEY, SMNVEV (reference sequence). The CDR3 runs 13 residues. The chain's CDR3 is CASRGTGYYEQYF. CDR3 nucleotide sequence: TGTGCCAGCAGGGGGACAGGCTACTACGAGCAGTACTTC.

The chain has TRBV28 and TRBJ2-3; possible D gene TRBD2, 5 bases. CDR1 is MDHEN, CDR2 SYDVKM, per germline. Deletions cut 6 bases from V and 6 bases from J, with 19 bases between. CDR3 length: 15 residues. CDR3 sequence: CASRQNMGEADTQYF. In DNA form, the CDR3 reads TGTGCCAGCAGACAAAACATGGGAGAGGCCGATACGCAGTATTTT.

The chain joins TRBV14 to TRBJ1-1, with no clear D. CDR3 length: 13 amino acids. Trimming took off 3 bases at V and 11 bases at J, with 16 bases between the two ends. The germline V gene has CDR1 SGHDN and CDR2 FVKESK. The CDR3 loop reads CASSQGENKRAFF. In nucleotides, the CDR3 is TGTGCCAGCAGCCAGGGCGAGAACAAACGGGCTTTCTTT. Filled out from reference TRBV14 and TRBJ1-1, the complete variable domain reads EAGVTQFPSHSVIEKGQTVTLRCDPISGHDNLYWYRRVMGKEIKFLLHFVKESKQDESGMPNNRFLAERTGGTYSTLKVQPAELEDSGVYFCASSQGENKRAFFGQGTRLTVV.

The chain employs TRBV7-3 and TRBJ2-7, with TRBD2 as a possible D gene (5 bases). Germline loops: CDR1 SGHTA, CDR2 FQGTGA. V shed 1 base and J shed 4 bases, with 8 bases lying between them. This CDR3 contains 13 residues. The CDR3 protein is CASSLSPGYEQYF. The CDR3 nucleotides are TGTGCCAGCAGCTTAAGCCCGGGATACGAGCAGTACTTC.

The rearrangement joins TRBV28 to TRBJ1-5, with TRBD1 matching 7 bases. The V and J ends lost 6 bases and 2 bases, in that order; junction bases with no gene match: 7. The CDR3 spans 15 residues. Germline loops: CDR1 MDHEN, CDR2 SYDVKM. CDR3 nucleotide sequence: TGTGCCAGCAGCCAAGGGGGCGCAGGCAATCAGCCCCAGCATTTT. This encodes CASSQGGAGNQPQHF. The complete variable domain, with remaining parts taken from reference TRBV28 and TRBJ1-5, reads DVKVTQSSRYLVKRTGEKVFLECVQDMDHENMFWYRQDPGLGLRLIYFSYDVKMKEKGDIPEGYSVSREKKERFSLILESASTNQTSMYLCASSQGGAGNQPQHFGDGTRLSIL.